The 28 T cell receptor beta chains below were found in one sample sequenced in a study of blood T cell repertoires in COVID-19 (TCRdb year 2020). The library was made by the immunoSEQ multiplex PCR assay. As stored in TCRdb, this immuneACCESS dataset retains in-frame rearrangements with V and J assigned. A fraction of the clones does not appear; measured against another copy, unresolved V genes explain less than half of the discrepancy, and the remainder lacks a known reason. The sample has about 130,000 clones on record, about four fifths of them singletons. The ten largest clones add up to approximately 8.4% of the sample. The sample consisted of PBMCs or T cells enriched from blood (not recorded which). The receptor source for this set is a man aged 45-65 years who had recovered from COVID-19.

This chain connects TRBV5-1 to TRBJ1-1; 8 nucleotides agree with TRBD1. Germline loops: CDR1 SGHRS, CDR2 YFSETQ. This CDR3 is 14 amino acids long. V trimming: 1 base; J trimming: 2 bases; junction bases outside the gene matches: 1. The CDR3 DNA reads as TGCGCCAGCAGCTTGACAGGGGGAAACACTGAAGCTTTCTTT. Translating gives CASSLTGGNTEAFF.

CDR3 coding DNA: TGCAGCGTTGGTGGGACCGGGGGAGGTGAAAAACTGTTTTTT. Translating it yields CSVGGTGGGEKLFF. The chain recombines TRBV29-1 with TRBJ1-4, with a possible D match to TRBD1 (5 bases). CDR3 length equals 14 residues. Between the trimmed V and J ends, which lost 4 bases and 7 bases, there was a span of 16 bases. Looked up from germline, CDR1 is SQVTM and CDR2 is ANQGSEA.

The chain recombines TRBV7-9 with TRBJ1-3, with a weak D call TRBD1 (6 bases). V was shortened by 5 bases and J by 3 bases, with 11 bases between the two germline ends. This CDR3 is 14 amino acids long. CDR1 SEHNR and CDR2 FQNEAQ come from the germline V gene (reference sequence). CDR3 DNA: TGTGCCAGCAGCAGACAGGACAGTGGAAACACCATATATTTT. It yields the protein CASSRQDSGNTIYF.

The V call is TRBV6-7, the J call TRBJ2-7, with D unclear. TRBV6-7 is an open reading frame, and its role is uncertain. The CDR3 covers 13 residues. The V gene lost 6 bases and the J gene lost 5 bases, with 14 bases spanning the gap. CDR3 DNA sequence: TGTGCCAGCAGCGCCATGGAGTCCCACGAGCAGTACTTC. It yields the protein CASSAMESHEQYF.

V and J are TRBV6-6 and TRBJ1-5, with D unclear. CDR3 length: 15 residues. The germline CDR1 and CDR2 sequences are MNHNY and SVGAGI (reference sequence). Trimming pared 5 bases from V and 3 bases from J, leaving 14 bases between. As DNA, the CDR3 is TGTGCCAGCAGTGTCTGGACGGGGAACAATCAGCCCCAGCATTTT. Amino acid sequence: CASSVWTGNNQPQHF.

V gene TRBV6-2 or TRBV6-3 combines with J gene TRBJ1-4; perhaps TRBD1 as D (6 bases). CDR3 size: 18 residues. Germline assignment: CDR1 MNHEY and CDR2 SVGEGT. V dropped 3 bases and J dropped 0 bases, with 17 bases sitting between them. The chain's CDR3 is CASSYSLQGIATNEKLFF. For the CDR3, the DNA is TGTGCCAGCAGTTATTCCCTTCAGGGGATTGCAACTAATGAAAAACTGTTTTTT.

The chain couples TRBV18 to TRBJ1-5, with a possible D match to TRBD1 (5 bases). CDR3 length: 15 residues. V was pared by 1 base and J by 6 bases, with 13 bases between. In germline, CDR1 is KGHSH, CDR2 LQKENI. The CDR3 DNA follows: TGTGCCAGCTCACCACTCGGGGGAGAGGGTCAGCCCCAGCATTTT. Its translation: CASSPLGGEGQPQHF.

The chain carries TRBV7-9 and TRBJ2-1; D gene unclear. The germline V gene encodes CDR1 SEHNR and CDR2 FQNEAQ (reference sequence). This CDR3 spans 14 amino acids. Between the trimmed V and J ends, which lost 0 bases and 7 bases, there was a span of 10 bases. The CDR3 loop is CASSLAGSLNEQFF. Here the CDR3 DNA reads TGTGCCAGCAGCTTAGCGGGCAGCCTAAATGAGCAGTTCTTC.

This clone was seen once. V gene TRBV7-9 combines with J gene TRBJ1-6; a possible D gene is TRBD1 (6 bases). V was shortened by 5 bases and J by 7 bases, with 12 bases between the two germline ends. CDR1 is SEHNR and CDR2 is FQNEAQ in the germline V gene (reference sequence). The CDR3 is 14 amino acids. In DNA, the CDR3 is TGTGCCAGCAGCGATCGGGGGGCCAATTCACCCCTCCACTTT. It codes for CASSDRGANSPLHF.

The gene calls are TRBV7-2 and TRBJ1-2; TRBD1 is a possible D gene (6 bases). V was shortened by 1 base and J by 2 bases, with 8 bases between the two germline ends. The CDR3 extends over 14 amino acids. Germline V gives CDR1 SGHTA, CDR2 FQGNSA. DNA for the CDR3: TGTGCCAGCAGCTTAGGAGACAGGAACTATGGCTACACCTTC. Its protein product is CASSLGDRNYGYTF.

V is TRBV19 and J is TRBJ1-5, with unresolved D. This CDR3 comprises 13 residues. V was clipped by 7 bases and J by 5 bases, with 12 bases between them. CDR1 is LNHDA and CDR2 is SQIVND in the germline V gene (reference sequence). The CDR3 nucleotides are TGTGCCAGTACCAAAATGAGGGATCAGCCCCAGCATTTT. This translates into CASTKMRDQPQHF.

This CDR3 reads CASSYSRKGAFYEQYF. In nucleotides, the CDR3 is TGTGCCAGCAGTTACTCACGGAAGGGAGCGTTCTACGAGCAGTACTTC. The chain has TRBV6-5 and TRBJ2-7, with TRBD2 as a possible D gene (5 bases). Trimming took off 0 bases at V and 3 bases at J, with 15 bases between the two ends. Per germline, CDR1 MNHEY and CDR2 SVGAGI. The CDR3 has 16 amino acids.

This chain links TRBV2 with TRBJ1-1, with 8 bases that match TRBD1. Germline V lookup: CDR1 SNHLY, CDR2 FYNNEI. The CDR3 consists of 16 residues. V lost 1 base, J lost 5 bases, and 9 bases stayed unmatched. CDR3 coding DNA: TGTGCCAGCAGTGAAGTACAGACAGGGGCCGGGACTGAAGCTTTCTTT. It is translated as CASSEVQTGAGTEAFF.

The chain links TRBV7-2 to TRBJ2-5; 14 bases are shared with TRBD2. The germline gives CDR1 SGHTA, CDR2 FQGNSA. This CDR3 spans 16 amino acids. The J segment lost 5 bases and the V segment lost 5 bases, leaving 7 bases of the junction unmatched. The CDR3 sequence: CASSARLAGGSETQYF. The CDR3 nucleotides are TGTGCCAGCAGCGCACGACTAGCGGGGGGGTCCGAGACCCAGTACTTC.

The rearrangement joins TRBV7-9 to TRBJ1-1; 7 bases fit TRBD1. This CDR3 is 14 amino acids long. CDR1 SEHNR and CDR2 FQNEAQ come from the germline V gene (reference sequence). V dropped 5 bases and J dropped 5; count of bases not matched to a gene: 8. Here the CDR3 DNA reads TGTGCCAGCAGCCGGGACAGCGTGGGTACTGAAGCTTTCTTT. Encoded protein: CASSRDSVGTEAFF.

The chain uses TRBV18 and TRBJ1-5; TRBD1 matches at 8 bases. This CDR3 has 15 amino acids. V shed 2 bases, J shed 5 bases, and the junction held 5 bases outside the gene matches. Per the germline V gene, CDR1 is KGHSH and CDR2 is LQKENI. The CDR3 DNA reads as TGTGCCAGCTCACCAGGGACAGGTGAGGATCAGCCCCAGCATTTT. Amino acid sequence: CASSPGTGEDQPQHF.

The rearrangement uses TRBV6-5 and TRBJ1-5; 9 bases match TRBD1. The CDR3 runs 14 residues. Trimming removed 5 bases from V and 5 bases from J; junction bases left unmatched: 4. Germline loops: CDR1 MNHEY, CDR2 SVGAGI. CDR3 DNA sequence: TGTGCCAGCAGTCCGGGACAGGGCCATCAGCCCCAGCATTTT. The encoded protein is CASSPGQGHQPQHF.

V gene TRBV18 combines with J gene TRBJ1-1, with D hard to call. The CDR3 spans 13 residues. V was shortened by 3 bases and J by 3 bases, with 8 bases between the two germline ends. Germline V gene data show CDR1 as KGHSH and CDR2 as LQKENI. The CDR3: CASSPVLDTEAFF. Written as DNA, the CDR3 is TGTGCCAGCTCACCCGTTCTAGACACTGAAGCTTTCTTT. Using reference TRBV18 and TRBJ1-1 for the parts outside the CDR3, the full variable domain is NAGVMQNPRHLVRRRGQEARLRCSPMKGHSHVYWYRQLPEEGLKFMVYLQKENIIDESGMPKERFSAEFPKEGPSILRIQQVVRGDSAAYFCASSPVLDTEAFFGQGTRLTVV.

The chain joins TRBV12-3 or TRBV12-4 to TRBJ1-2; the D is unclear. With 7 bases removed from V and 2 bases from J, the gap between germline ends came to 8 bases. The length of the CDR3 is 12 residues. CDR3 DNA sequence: TGTGCCAGCATGAGCAGGAACTATGGCTACACCTTC. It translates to CASMSRNYGYTF.

The CDR3 here is CASSFLAAAYEQYF. The CDR3, as DNA: TGTGCCAGCAGCTTCCTAGCGGCCGCCTACGAGCAGTACTTC. The chain employs TRBV7-2 and TRBJ2-7, with 7 bases fitting TRBD2. The CDR3 is 14 residues long. Germline-derived CDR1 and CDR2 are SGHTA and FQGNSA. The ends lost 3 bases at V and 2 bases at J; junction bases unmatched: 4.

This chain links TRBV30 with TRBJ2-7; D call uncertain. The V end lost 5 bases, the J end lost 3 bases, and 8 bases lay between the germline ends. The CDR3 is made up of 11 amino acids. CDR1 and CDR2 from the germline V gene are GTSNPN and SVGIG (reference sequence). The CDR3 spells CAWGSIYEQYF. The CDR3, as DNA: TGTGCCTGGGGGTCCATCTACGAGCAGTACTTC.

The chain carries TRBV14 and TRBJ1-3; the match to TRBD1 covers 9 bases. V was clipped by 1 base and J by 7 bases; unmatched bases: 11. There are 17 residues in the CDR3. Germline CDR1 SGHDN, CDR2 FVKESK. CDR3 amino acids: CASSQVGAGTGPNTIYF. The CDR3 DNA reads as TGTGCCAGCAGCCAAGTCGGAGCTGGGACAGGGCCCAACACCATATATTTT.

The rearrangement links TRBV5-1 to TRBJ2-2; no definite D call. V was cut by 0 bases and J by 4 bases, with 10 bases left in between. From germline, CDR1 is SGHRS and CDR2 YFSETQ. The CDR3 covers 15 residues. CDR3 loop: CASSLVPSGTGELFF. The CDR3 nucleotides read TGCGCCAGCAGCTTGGTACCATCCGGCACCGGGGAGCTGTTTTTT.

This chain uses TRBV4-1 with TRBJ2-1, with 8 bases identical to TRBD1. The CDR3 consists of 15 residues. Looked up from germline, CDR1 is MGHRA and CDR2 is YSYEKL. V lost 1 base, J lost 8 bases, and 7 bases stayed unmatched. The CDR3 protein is CASSQVWTGYDEQFF. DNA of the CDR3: TGCGCCAGCAGCCAAGTCTGGACAGGGTACGATGAGCAGTTCTTC.

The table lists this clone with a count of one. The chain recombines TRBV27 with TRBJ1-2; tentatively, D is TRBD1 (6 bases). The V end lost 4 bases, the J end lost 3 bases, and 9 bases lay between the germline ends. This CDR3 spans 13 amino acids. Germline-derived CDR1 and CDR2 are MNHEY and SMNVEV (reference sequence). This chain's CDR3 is CASSSYRDYGYTF. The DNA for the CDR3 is TGTGCCAGCAGTTCATACAGGGACTATGGCTACACCTTC.

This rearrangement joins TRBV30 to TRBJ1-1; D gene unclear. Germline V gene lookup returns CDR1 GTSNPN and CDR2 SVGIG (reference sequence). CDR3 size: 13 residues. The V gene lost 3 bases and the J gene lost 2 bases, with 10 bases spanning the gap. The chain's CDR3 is CAWRHTDNTEAFF. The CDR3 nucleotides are TGTGCCTGGAGGCACACAGATAACACTGAAGCTTTCTTT. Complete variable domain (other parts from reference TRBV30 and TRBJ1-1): SQTIHQWPATLVQPVGSPLSLECTVEGTSNPNLYWYRQAAGRGLQLLFYSVGIGQISSEVPQNLSASRPQDRQFILSSKKLLLSDSGFYLCAWRHTDNTEAFFGQGTRLTVV.

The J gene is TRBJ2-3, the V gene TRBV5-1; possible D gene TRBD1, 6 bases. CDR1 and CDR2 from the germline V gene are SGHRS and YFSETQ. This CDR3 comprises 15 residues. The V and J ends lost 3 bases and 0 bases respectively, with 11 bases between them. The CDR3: CASSSGQLSTDTQYF. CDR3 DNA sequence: TGCGCCAGCAGCTCAGGACAGCTAAGCACAGATACGCAGTATTTT.

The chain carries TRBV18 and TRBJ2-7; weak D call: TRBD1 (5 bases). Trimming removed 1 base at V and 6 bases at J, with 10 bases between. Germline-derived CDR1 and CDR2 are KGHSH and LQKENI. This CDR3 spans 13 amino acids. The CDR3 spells CASSPLGAVEQYF. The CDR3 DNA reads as TGTGCCAGCTCACCACTAGGGGCGGTCGAGCAGTACTTC.